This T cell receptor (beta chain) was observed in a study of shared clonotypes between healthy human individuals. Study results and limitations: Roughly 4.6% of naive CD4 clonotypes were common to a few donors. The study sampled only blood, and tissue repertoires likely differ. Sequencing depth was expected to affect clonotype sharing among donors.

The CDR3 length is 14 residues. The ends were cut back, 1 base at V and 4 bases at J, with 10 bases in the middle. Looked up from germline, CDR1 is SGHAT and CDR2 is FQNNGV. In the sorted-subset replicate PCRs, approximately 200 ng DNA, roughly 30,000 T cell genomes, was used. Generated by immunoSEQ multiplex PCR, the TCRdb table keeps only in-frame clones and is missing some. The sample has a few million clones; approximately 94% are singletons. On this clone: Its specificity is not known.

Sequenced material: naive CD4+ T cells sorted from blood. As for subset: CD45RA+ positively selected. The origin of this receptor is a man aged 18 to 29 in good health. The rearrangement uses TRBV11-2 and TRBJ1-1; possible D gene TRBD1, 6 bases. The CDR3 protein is CASSLGQGRTEAFF. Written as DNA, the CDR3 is TGTGCCAGCAGCTTAGGGCAGGGGCGCACTGAAGCTTTCTTT. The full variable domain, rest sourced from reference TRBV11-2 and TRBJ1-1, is EAGVAQSPRYKIIEKRQSVAFWCNPISGHATLYWYQQILGQGPKLLIQFQNNGVVDDSQLPKDRFSAERLKGVDSTLKIQPAKLEDSAVYLCASSLGQGRTEAFFGQGTRLTVV.